One and the same sample provided the 26 T cell receptor beta chains below, sequenced in a study of cytomegalovirus exposure and HLA in healthy donors. Clones were read by immunoSEQ multiplex PCR, and TCRdb kept only the in-frame ones, dropping some. This table has some 190,000 clones, approximately 85% appearing once. Material for sequencing was PBMCs. The receptors here all came from a woman aged 18-29 years in good health and CMV-seronegative.

The chain has TRBV2 and TRBJ1-2; TRBD1 matches 7 bases. Germline V gene data show CDR1 as SNHLY and CDR2 as FYNNEI. This CDR3 is built from 15 residues. V shed 6 bases, J shed 8 bases, and the junction held 15 bases outside the gene matches. CDR3: CASSIDRAGLRGYTF. For the CDR3, the DNA is TGTGCCAGCAGCATAGACAGGGCCGGGTTAAGGGGCTACACCTTC.

This rearrangement joins TRBV29-1 to TRBJ2-4, with a weak D call TRBD1 (6 bases). Germline CDR1 and CDR2: SQVTM and ANQGSEA. The ends were cut back, 8 bases at V and 6 bases at J, with 14 bases in the middle. The CDR3 consists of 12 residues. The CDR3 sequence: CSILGGTNIQYF. CDR3 sequence (DNA): TGCAGCATCCTAGGGGGAACAAACATTCAGTACTTC.

The sample holds a few counts of this clone. The chain has TRBV6-1 and TRBJ1-6; a possible D gene is TRBD1 (6 bases). There are 15 residues in the CDR3. Trimming shortened V by 4 bases and J by 7 bases, and 14 bases separated the two germline ends. Germline values: CDR1 MNHNS, CDR2 SASEGT. The CDR3 DNA is TGTGCCAGCAGTGTTACTCGGGGGGCAAATTCACCCCTCCACTTT. Translating gives CASSVTRGANSPLHF.

The rearrangement links TRBV2 to TRBJ2-4; weak D call: TRBD1 (5 bases). The V end lost 3 bases, the J end lost 8 bases, and 20 bases lay between the germline ends. Germline CDR1 SNHLY, CDR2 FYNNEI. The CDR3 has 16 residues. CDR3 protein: CASSDDSKGLGYIQYF. In DNA form, the CDR3 reads TGTGCCAGCAGTGATGATAGCAAGGGGTTAGGATACATTCAGTACTTC.

The chain joins TRBV19 to TRBJ1-3; D gene uncertain. The CDR3 loop spans 17 amino acids. Trimming removed 4 bases at V and 0 bases at J, with 16 bases between. Germline lookup yields CDR1 LNHDA and CDR2 SQIVND (reference sequence). As DNA, the CDR3 is TGTGCCAGTAGTACAAGGCGACCGGGGAGCTCTGGAAACACCATATATTTT. It encodes CASSTRRPGSSGNTIYF.

The chain uses TRBV11-2 and TRBJ2-5, with TRBD2 matching 10 bases. CDR1 and CDR2 (germline): SGHAT, FQNNGV. The CDR3 has 17 amino acids. Losses at the gene ends were 4 bases for V and 5 bases for J; bases not matched to a gene: 13. The CDR3 reads CASSSHASGRARETQYF. CDR3 nucleotide sequence: TGTGCCAGCAGCTCCCACGCGAGCGGGAGGGCCCGGGAGACCCAGTACTTC.

This clone was picked up one time. This chain links TRBV6-1 with TRBJ1-4; TRBD1 agrees at 7 bases. Germline loops: CDR1 MNHNS, CDR2 SASEGT. Unmatched junction bases numbered 5, after V lost 1 base and J lost 3 bases. The length of the CDR3 is 16 residues. CDR3 loop: CASSEVVGQPNEKLFF. The CDR3 DNA is TGTGCCAGCAGTGAAGTGGTGGGACAGCCTAATGAAAAACTGTTTTTT.

V usage is TRBV19 and J usage is TRBJ1-1; a weak D match, TRBD1 (5 bases). CDR1 and CDR2 from the germline V gene are LNHDA and SQIVND (reference sequence). This CDR3 contains 16 residues. V lost 0 bases to trimming and J lost 4 bases, with 15 bases between them. In nucleotides, the CDR3 is TGTGCCAGTAGTATAGAGGAACCTCGGAGGGGCACTGAAGCTTTCTTT. It translates to CASSIEEPRRGTEAFF.

The chain uses TRBV30 and TRBJ1-1; 7 bases match TRBD1. This CDR3 spans 13 amino acids. After removal of 2 bases from V and 3 bases from J, the junction contained 3 bases not matched to a gene. Germline V CDR1 and CDR2: GTSNPN, SVGIG (reference sequence). CDR3 nucleotides: TGTGCCTGGAGTCAGACAGGGTACACTGAAGCTTTCTTT. The encoded protein is CAWSQTGYTEAFF. Drawing the rest from reference TRBV30 and TRBJ1-1, the complete variable domain is SQTIHQWPATLVQPVGSPLSLECTVEGTSNPNLYWYRQAAGRGLQLLFYSVGIGQISSEVPQNLSASRPQDRQFILSSKKLLLSDSGFYLCAWSQTGYTEAFFGQGTRLTVV.

V is TRBV30 and J is TRBJ1-1, with no clear D. There are 15 residues in the CDR3. V lost 0 bases and J 1 base, leaving 12 bases between the germline ends. Germline V gives CDR1 GTSNPN, CDR2 SVGIG (reference sequence). The CDR3 region has the DNA TGTGCCTGGAGTGTAAGCTCAGGCTGGAACACTGAAGCTTTCTTT. This codes for CAWSVSSGWNTEAFF.

The chain joins TRBV7-2 to TRBJ1-6; D gene uncertain. The CDR3 length is 14 residues. Germline assignment: CDR1 SGHTA and CDR2 FQGNSA. The V gene lost 1 base and the J gene lost 6 bases, with 7 bases spanning the gap. The CDR3 region has the DNA TGTGCCAGCAGCTTAGGTTCTATTAATTCACCCCTCCACTTT. This encodes CASSLGSINSPLHF.

This clone was counted between two and nine times. This chain joins TRBV6-4 and TRBJ1-4; D unresolved. Germline V gene data show CDR1 as MRHNA and CDR2 as SNTAGT. The germline V and J ends were trimmed by 0 bases and 6 bases, with 8 bases remaining between them. This CDR3 is built from 14 residues. The CDR3 DNA follows: TGTGCCAGCAGTGACTCGGACGGGGATGAAAAACTGTTTTTT. Translating gives CASSDSDGDEKLFF.

The chain joins TRBV5-1 to TRBJ2-3; D is perhaps TRBD2 (6 bases). Per germline, CDR1 SGHRS and CDR2 YFSETQ. CDR3 length: 16 amino acids. Trimming took 0 bases from V and 0 from J, leaving 11 bases between them. The CDR3 DNA follows: TGCGCCAGCAGCTTGGATCCGGGAGCCAGCACAGATACGCAGTATTTT. Translating it yields CASSLDPGASTDTQYF.

In this sample, this clone turned up a few times. The CDR3 DNA reads as TGTGCCAGCTCACCACCACAGGGTGGATACGAGCAGTACTTC. Its protein is CASSPPQGGYEQYF. The chain uses TRBV18 and TRBJ2-7; weak D call: TRBD1 (6 bases). The CDR3 spans 14 residues. Trimming took off 0 bases at V and 4 bases at J, with 10 bases between the two ends. CDR1 and CDR2 (germline): KGHSH, LQKENI.

The rearrangement uses TRBV6-1 and TRBJ1-2; D perhaps matches TRBD1 (5 bases). The length of the CDR3 is 14 residues. Germline V gives CDR1 MNHNS, CDR2 SASEGT. V was pared by 7 bases and J by 2 bases, with 14 bases between. The CDR3 sequence: CASIGVNRNYGYTF. DNA of the CDR3: TGTGCCAGCATAGGGGTAAATAGGAACTATGGCTACACCTTC.

V and J are TRBV6-1 and TRBJ2-1, with D unclear. CDR3 length: 12 residues. The V end lost 3 bases, the J end lost 10 bases, and 10 bases lay between the germline ends. Germline-derived CDR1 and CDR2 are MNHNS and SASEGT. The CDR3 loop is CASSESGYEQFF. For the CDR3, the DNA is TGTGCCAGCAGTGAGTCGGGTTACGAGCAGTTCTTC.

The chain couples TRBV6-1 to TRBJ1-2, with D hard to call. Trimming pared 1 base from V and 8 bases from J, leaving 8 bases between. Germline V gene sequence: CDR1 MNHNS, CDR2 SASEGT. The CDR3 length is 12 residues. The CDR3 region is CASSEGLRGYTF. The CDR3 DNA sequence: TGTGCCAGCAGTGAAGGATTGAGGGGCTACACCTTC.

The chain recombines TRBV6-1 with TRBJ2-7, with TRBD2 identical over 7 bases. V trimming: 6 bases; J trimming: 7 bases; junction bases outside the gene matches: 9. There are 13 residues in the CDR3. Germline CDR1 is MNHNS and CDR2 is SASEGT. CDR3 residues: CASRRELFGEQYF. The CDR3 DNA reads TGTGCCAGCAGGCGGGAGCTTTTTGGTGAGCAGTACTTC.

The V and J genes are TRBV6-1 and TRBJ1-4; tentatively, D is TRBD1 (6 bases). V was shortened by 1 base and J by 7 bases, with 13 bases between the two germline ends. CDR3 length: 15 residues. Germline V lookup: CDR1 MNHNS, CDR2 SASEGT. CDR3 in DNA: TGTGCCAGCAGTGAAGGGGAAGGGGGGGGTGAAAAACTGTTTTTT. Protein product: CASSEGEGGGEKLFF.

This sequence joins TRBV4-2 and TRBJ2-7; TRBD1 agrees at 7 bases. The CDR3 sequence is 17 residues long. V lost 3 bases to trimming and J lost 3 bases; unmatched junction nucleotides: 14. Germline assignment: CDR1 LGHNA and CDR2 YNFKEQ. The CDR3 loop is CASSQISGTGASYEQYF. For the CDR3, the DNA is TGTGCCAGCAGCCAGATATCCGGCACAGGGGCCAGCTACGAGCAGTACTTC.

This chain links TRBV9 with TRBJ2-6, with D possibly TRBD2 on 5 matching bases. CDR3 size: 18 residues. CDR1 is SGDLS, CDR2 YYNGEE, per germline. Trimming left V 0 bases short and J 1 base short, with 14 bases between. CDR3 coding DNA: TGTGCCAGCAGCGTAGCTGAGGGTTCACGTTCTGGGGCCAACGTCCTGACTTTC. Its protein product is CASSVAEGSRSGANVLTF.

V usage is TRBV27 and J usage is TRBJ2-2, with TRBD2 matching over 16 bases. Per germline, CDR1 MNHEY and CDR2 SMNVEV (reference sequence). CDR3 length equals 19 residues. The V gene end was trimmed by 4 bases and the J gene end by 5 bases; junction bases not matched to a gene: 10. The CDR3 loop is CASSSRGLAGGPRTGELFF. Written as DNA, the CDR3 is TGTGCCAGCAGTTCAAGGGGACTAGCGGGAGGGCCGCGGACCGGGGAGCTGTTTTTT.

The rearrangement uses TRBV10-3 and TRBJ1-4; a possible D gene is TRBD1 (6 bases). CDR3 size: 15 residues. V dropped 0 bases and J dropped 5 bases, with 10 bases sitting between them. CDR1 and CDR2 from the germline V gene are ENHRY and SYGVKD. The CDR3 protein is CAISESRTENEKLFF. The CDR3, as DNA: TGTGCCATCAGTGAGTCAAGGACAGAAAATGAAAAACTGTTTTTT.

This sequence joins TRBV2 and TRBJ1-1; 7 bases are shared with TRBD1. V was pared by 2 bases and J by 8 bases, with 8 bases of the junction left unmatched. The CDR3 is made up of 14 amino acids. Germline V CDR1 and CDR2: SNHLY, FYNNEI. CDR3 in amino acids: CASSEPGTAREAFF. CDR3 DNA sequence: TGTGCCAGCAGTGAACCGGGGACAGCCAGAGAAGCTTTCTTT.

The chain recombines TRBV15 with TRBJ2-7; D is perhaps TRBD2 (6 bases). CDR3 length equals 14 residues. V shed 1 base and J shed 0 bases, with 7 bases lying between them. CDR1 and CDR2 from the germline V gene are LNHNV and YYDKDF (reference sequence). CDR3 region: CATSRGGTSYEQYF. The CDR3 DNA reads TGTGCCACCAGCAGAGGCGGGACCTCCTACGAGCAGTACTTC.

The chain combines TRBV2 with TRBJ1-5, with 10 bases that match TRBD1. The V and J ends lost 1 base and 5 bases, in that order; junction bases with no gene match: 8. This CDR3 has 17 amino acids. Germline CDR1 SNHLY, CDR2 FYNNEI. CDR3 loop: CASSEGGTGVIDQPQHF. For the CDR3, the DNA is TGTGCCAGCAGTGAAGGAGGGACAGGGGTAATCGATCAGCCCCAGCATTTT.